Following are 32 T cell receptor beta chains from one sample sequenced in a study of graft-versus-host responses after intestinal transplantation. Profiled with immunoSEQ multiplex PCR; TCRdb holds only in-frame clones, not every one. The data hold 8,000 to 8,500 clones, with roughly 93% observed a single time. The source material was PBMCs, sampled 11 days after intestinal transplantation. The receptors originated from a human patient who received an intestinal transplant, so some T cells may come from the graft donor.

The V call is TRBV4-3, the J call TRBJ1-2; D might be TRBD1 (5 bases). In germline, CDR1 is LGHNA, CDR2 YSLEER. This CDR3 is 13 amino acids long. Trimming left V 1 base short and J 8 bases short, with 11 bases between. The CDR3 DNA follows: TGCGCCAGCAGCCAAGTAGGAGGGGACGGCTACACCTTC. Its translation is CASSQVGGDGYTF.

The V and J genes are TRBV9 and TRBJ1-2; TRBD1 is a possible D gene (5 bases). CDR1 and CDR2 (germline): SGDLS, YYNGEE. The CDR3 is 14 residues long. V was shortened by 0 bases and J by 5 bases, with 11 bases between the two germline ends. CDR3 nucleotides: TGTGCCAGCAGCGTAGATGTGGGGCCTTATGGCTACACCTTC. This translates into CASSVDVGPYGYTF.

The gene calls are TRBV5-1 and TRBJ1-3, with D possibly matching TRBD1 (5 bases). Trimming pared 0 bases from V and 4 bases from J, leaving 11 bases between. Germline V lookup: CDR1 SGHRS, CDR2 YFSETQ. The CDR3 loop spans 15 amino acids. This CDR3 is CASSLGRGAGNTIYF. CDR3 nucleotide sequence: TGCGCCAGCAGCTTGGGTCGCGGGGCAGGAAACACCATATATTTT.

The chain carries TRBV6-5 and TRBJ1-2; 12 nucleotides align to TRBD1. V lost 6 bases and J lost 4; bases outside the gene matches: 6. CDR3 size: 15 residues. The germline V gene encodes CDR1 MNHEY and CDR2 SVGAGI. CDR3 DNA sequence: TGTGCCAGCAGAGATGGGACAGGGGGCCTCTATGGCTACACCTTC. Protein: CASRDGTGGLYGYTF.

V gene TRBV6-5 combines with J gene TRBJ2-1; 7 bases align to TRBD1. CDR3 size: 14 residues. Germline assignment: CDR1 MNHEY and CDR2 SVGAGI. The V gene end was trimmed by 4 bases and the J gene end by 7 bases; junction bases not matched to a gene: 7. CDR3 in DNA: TGTGCCAGCAGTTTCTCGACAGGGTTGAATGAGCAGTTCTTC. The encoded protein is CASSFSTGLNEQFF.

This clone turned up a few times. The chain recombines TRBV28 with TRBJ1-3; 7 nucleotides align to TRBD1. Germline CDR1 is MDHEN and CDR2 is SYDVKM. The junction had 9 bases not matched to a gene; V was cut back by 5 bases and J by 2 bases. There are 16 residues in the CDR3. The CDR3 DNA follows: TGTGCCAGCAGTCCCTTAACAGGGGATGCTGGAAACACCATATATTTT. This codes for CASSPLTGDAGNTIYF.

The CDR3, as DNA: TGTGCCAGCTCATCGGTTTCAGCCGTAAAAAGGAGCAATGAGCAGTTCTTC. It is translated as CASSSVSAVKRSNEQFF. V and J are TRBV18 and TRBJ2-1; D remains unclear. The CDR3 extends over 17 amino acids. The germline V gene encodes CDR1 KGHSH and CDR2 LQKENI. V lost 5 bases and J lost 6, with 23 bases in between.

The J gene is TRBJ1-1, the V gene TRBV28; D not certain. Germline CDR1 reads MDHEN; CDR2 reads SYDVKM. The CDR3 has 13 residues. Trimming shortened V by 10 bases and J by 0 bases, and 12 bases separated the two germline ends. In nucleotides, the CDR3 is TGTGCCACCCAAAGAGGGATGAACACTGAAGCTTTCTTT. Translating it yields CATQRGMNTEAFF.

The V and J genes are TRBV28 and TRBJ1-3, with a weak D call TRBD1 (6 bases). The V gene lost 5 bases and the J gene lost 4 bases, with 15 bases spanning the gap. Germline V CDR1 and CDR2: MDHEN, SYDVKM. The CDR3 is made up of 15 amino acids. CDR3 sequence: CASSPLRGHGNTIYF. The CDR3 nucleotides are TGTGCCAGCAGTCCTCTAAGGGGACACGGAAACACCATATATTTT.

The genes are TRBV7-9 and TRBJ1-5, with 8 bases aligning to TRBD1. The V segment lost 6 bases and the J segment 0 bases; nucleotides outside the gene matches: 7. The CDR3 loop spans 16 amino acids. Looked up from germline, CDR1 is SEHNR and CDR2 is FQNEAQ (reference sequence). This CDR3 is CASSHGQGGSNQPQHF. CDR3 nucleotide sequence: TGTGCCAGCAGTCATGGACAGGGCGGTAGCAATCAGCCCCAGCATTTT.

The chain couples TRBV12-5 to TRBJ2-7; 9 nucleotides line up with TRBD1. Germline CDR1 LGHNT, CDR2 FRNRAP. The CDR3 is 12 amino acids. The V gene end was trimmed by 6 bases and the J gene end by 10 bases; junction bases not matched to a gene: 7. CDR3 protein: CASGLGQGLQYF. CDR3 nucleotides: TGTGCTAGTGGCCTCGGACAGGGGCTTCAGTACTTC.

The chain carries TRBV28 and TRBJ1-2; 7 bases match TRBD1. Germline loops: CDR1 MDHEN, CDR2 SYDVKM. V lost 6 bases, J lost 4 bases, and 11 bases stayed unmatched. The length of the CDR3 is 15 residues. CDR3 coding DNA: TGTGCCAGCAGCTTGGGGGATTGGACAGGCTATGGCTACACCTTC. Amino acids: CASSLGDWTGYGYTF.

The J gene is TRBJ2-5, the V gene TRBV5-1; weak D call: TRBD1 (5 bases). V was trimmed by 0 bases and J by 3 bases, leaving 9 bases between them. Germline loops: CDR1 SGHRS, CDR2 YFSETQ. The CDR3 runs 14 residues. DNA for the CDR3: TGCGCCAGCAGCTTGGAGGGGTCCGAAGAGACCCAGTACTTC. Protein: CASSLEGSEETQYF.

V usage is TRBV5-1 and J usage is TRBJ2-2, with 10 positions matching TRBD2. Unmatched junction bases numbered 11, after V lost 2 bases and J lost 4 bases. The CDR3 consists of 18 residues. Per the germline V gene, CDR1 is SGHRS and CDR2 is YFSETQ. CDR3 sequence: CASSFSSGTSARTGELFF. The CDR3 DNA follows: TGCGCCAGCAGCTTTTCATCCGGGACTAGCGCGCGCACCGGGGAGCTGTTTTTT.

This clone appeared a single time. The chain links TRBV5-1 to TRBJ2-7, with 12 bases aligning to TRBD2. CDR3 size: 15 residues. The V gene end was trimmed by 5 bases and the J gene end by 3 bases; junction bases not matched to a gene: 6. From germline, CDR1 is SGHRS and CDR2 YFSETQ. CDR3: CASRASGGAVYEQYF. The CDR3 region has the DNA TGCGCCAGCAGGGCTAGCGGGGGGGCTGTCTACGAGCAGTACTTC. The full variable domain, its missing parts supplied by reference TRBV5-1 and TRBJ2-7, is KAGVTQTPRYLIKTRGQQVTLSCSPISGHRSVSWYQQTPGQGLQFLFEYFSETQRNKGNFPGRFSGRQFSNSRSEMNVSTLELGDSALYLCASRASGGAVYEQYFGPGTRLTVT.

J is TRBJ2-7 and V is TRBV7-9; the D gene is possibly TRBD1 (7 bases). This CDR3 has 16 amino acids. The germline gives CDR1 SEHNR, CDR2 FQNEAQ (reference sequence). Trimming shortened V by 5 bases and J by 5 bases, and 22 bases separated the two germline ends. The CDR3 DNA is TGTGCCAGCAGCCGGAGGGTAGGGGGCATAAAGGACGAGCAGTACTTC. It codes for CASSRRVGGIKDEQYF. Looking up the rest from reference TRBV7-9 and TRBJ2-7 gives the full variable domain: DTGVSQNPRHKITKRGQNVTFRCDPISEHNRLYWYRQTLGQGPEFLTYFQNEAQLEKSRLLSDRFSAERPKGSFSTLEIQRTEQGDSAMYLCASSRRVGGIKDEQYFGPGTRLTVT.

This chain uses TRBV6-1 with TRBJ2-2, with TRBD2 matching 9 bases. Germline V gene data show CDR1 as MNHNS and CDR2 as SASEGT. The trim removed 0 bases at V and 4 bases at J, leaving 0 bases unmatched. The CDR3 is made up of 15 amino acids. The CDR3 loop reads CASSEASGSTGELFF. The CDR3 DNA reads TGTGCCAGCAGTGAAGCTAGCGGGAGCACCGGGGAGCTGTTTTTT.

Here the CDR3 reads CASSAGTGRNQPQHF. For the CDR3, the DNA is TGTGCCAGTAGCGCCGGGACAGGGAGGAATCAGCCCCAGCATTTT. The chain couples TRBV19 to TRBJ1-5; the match to TRBD1 covers 9 bases. After removal of 6 bases from V and 4 bases from J, the junction contained 7 bases not matched to a gene. The germline gives CDR1 LNHDA, CDR2 SQIVND (reference sequence). There are 15 residues in the CDR3.

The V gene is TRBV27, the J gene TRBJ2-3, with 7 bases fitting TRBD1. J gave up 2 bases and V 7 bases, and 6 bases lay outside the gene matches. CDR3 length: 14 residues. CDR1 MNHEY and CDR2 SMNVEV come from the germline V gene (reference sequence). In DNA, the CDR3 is TGTGCCAGCAAGCGGACAGGATTCACAGATACGCAGTATTTT. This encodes CASKRTGFTDTQYF.

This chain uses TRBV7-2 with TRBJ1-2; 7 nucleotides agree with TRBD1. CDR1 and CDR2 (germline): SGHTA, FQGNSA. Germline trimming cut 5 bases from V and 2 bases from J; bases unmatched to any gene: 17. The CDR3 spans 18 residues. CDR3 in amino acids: CASSARKGGQPTNYGYTF. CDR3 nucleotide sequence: TGTGCCAGCAGCGCACGCAAAGGGGGACAGCCCACGAACTATGGCTACACCTTC.

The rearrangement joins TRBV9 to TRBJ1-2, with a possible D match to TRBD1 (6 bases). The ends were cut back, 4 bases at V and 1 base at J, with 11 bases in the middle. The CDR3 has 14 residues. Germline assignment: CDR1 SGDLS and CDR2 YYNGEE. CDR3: CASSSTGFNYGYTF. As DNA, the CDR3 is TGTGCCAGCAGCTCTACAGGGTTTAACTATGGCTACACCTTC.

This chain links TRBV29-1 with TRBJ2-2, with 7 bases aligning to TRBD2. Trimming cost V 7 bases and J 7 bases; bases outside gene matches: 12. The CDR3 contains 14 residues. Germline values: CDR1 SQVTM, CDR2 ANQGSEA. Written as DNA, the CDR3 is TGCAGCGCCGTGGGAGGGGTTAGGAGCGGGGAGCTGTTTTTT. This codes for CSAVGGVRSGELFF.

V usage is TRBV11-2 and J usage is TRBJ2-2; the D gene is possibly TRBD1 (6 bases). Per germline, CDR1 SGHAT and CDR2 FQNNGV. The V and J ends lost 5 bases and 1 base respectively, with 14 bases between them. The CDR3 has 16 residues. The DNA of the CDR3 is TGTGCCAGCAGCCGCCAACAGGGTGGGAACACCGGGGAGCTGTTTTTT. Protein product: CASSRQQGGNTGELFF.

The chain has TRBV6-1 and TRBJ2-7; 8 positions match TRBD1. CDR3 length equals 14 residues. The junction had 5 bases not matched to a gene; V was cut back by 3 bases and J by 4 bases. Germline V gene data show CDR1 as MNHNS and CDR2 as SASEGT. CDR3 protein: CASSDGTGKYEQYF. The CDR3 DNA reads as TGTGCCAGCAGTGACGGGACAGGAAAGTACGAGCAGTACTTC.

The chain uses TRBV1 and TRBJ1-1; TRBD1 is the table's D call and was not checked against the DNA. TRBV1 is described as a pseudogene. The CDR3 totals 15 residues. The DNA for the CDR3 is TGCACCAGCAGCCAAGCGAAACAGGTGAACACTGAAGCTTTCTTT. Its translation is CTSSQAKQVNTEAFF.

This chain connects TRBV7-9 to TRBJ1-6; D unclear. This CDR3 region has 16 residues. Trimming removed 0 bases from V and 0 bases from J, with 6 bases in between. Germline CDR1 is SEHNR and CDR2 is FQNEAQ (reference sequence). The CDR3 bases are TGTGCCAGCAGCTTAGCCTCGAGCTCCTATAATTCACCCCTCCACTTT. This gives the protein CASSLASSSYNSPLHF.

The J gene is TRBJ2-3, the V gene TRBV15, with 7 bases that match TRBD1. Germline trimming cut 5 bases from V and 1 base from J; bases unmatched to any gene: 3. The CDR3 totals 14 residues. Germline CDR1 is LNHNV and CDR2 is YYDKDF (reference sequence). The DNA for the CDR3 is TGTGCCACCAGCCCCGGGACAGGCACAGATACGCAGTATTTT. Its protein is CATSPGTGTDTQYF.

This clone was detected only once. The CDR3 here is CASSGRDGYTF. DNA for the CDR3: TGTGCCAGCAGTGGGCGGGACGGCTACACCTTC. The chain combines TRBV2 with TRBJ1-2; D may be TRBD1 (5 bases). This CDR3 is 11 amino acids long. Per the germline V gene, CDR1 is SNHLY and CDR2 is FYNNEI. V lost 4 bases and J 8 bases, leaving 8 bases between the germline ends.

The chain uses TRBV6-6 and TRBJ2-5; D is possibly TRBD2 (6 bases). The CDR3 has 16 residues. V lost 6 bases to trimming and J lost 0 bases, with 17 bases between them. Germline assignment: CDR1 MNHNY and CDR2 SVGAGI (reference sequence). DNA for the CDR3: TGTGCCAGCAGCTGGGACTCCCAGATGTACCAAGAGACCCAGTACTTC. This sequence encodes CASSWDSQMYQETQYF.

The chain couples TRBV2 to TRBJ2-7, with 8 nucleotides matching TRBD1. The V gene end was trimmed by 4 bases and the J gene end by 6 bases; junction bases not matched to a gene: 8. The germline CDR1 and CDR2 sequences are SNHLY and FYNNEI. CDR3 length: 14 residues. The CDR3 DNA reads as TGTGCCAGCAGTGTAGGTCCAGGGGGCGCCGAGCAGTACGTC. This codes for CASSVGPGGAEQYV.

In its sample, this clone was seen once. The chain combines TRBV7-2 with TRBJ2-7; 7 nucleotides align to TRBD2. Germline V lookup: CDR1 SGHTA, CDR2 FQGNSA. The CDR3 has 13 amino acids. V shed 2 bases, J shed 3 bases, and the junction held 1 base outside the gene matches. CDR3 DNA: TGTGCCAGCAGCTTATGGGGGGGCTACGAGCAGTACTTC. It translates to CASSLWGGYEQYF.

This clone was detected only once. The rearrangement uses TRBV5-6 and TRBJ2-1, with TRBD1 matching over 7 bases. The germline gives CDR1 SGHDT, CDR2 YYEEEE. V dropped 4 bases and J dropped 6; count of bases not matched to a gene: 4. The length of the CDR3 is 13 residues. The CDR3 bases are TGTGCCAGCAGCCTGGGACAGATCAATGAGCAGTTCTTC. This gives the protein CASSLGQINEQFF.